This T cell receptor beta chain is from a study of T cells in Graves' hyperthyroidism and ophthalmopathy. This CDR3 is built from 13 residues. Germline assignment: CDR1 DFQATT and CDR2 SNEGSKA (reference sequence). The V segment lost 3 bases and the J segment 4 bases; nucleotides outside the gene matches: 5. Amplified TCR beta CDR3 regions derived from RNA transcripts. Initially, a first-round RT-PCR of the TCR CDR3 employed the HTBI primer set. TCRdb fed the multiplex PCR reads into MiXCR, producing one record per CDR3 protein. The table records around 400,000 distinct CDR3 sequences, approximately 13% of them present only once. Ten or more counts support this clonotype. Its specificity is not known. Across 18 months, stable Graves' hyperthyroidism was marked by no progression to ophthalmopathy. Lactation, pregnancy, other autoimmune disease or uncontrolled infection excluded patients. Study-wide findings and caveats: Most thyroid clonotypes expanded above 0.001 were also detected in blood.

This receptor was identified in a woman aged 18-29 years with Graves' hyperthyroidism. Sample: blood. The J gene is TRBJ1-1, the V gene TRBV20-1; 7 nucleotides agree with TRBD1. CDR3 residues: CSARNRGSTEAFF. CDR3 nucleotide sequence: TGCAGTGCTAGGAACAGGGGCTCCACTGAAGCTTTCTTT.